Below, 32 T cell receptor beta chains from the same sample are listed, as sequenced in a study of T cell clonality in common variable immunodeficiency. Broader study findings: Common variable immunodeficiency TCR beta sequences reportedly had fewer deletions and N-nucleotide insertions.

Method: immunoSEQ multiplex PCR; TCRdb's copy keeps in-frame clones and lacks some. Altogether fewer than 30,000 clones were found in the sample, and no singletons occur. Their cognate antigens are unknown. Sequences were obtained from peripheral blood mononuclear cells. Every receptor here comes from a human donor with common variable immunodeficiency.

This clone showed up just a few times. The CDR3 is cut off 3 residues early in the read; its end comes from the germline J gene. The rearrangement links TRBV7-2 to TRBJ2-1, with D possibly TRBD1 on 6 matching bases. The CDR3 consists of 13 residues. V was pared by 3 bases and J by 9 bases, with 12 bases between. CDR1 is SGHTA, CDR2 FQGNSA, per germline. The CDR3 protein is CASSFSGVSEQFF. The sequenced part of the CDR3 DNA is TGTGCCAGCAGCTTTTCAGGGGTCTCTGAG.

This clone was recorded many times. Sequencing ends 3 residues short of the CDR3 end; the germline J gene provides the rest. The chain uses TRBV10-3 and TRBJ2-3; D unresolved. Germline CDR1 is ENHRY and CDR2 is SYGVKD. This CDR3 region has 15 residues. V lost 4 bases, J lost 0 bases, and 11 bases lay in between. The CDR3 here is CAISGGAPSTDTQYF. CDR3 DNA, as far as it was read: TGTGCCATCAGTGGCGGAGCCCCTAGCACAGATACG.

This clone was observed many times. The missing CDR3 end, 3 residues past where the read stops, is filled in from the germline J gene. This rearrangement joins TRBV19 to TRBJ2-1, with D maybe TRBD1 (5 bases). This CDR3 spans 12 amino acids. Per the germline V gene, CDR1 is LNHDA and CDR2 is SQIVND (reference sequence). Deletions cut 4 bases from V and 9 bases from J, with 10 bases between. CDR3 amino acids: CASSTREGEQFF. The covered CDR3 bases are TGTGCCAGTAGTACCAGGGAAGGTGAG.

This clone was counted many times. The read ends 3 residues early relative to the CDR3; the germline J gene fills the gap. This chain joins TRBV19 and TRBJ2-2, with 11 positions matching TRBD2. Trimming removed 5 bases from V and 2 bases from J; junction bases left unmatched: 10. The CDR3 spans 18 residues. Germline values: CDR1 LNHDA, CDR2 SQIVND (reference sequence). This CDR3 reads CASSHRPGLAVNTGELFF. The sequenced CDR3 bases are TGTGCCAGTAGTCACAGGCCGGGACTAGCGGTTAACACCGGGGAG.

Ten or more counts support this clone. The sequenced fragment ends 3 residues before the CDR3 boundary, so the rest is inferred from the germline J gene. The rearrangement links TRBV18 to TRBJ2-4, with D possibly TRBD1 on 6 matching bases. This CDR3 is 15 amino acids long. Germline V CDR1 and CDR2: KGHSH, LQKENI. Trimming removed 1 base from V and 4 bases from J, with 11 bases in between. Partial CDR3 DNA: TGTGCCAGCTCACCACGGGACACCCGAAAAAACATT. Translation gives CASSPRDTRKNI. In full, the CDR3 is CASSPRDTRKNIQYF.

This clone appeared many times. The CDR3 end is not reached by the read, which stops 3 residues before it; the germline J gene fills it in. This rearrangement joins TRBV18 to TRBJ1-5; possible D gene TRBD1, 5 bases. The CDR3 has 14 residues. V was pared by 0 bases and J by 9 bases, with 12 bases between. In germline, CDR1 is KGHSH, CDR2 LQKENI. The CDR3 DNA, read in part, is TGTGCCAGCTCACCACCTTCTCAGGGTGGGCCC. This sequence encodes CASSPPSQGGP. The full CDR3 is CASSPPSQGGPQHF.

The table lists this clone with many counts. The sequenced fragment ends 3 residues before the CDR3 boundary, so the rest is inferred from the germline J gene. This chain links TRBV10-3 with TRBJ1-1, with 7 bases fitting TRBD1. J was trimmed by 7 bases and V by 6 bases; bases with no gene match: 5. The CDR3 spans 12 residues. Germline V gene data show CDR1 as ENHRY and CDR2 as SYGVKD. Partial CDR3 DNA: TGTGCCATCAGGGGGACAGCAAGTGAA. Its protein product is CAIRGTASE. The entire CDR3 reads CAIRGTASEAFF.

This clone was detected many times. Coverage ceases 3 residues before the CDR3 finishes, and the germline J gene fills in the end. The V call is TRBV29-1, the J call TRBJ2-1, with TRBD2 identical over 10 bases. Trimming cost V 0 bases and J 3 bases; bases outside gene matches: 2. The germline V gene encodes CDR1 SQVTM and CDR2 ANQGSEA. The CDR3 totals 15 residues. Partial CDR3 DNA: TGCAGCGTTGAAGATACTAGCGGGAACTACAATGAG. This translates into CSVEDTSGNYNE. The complete CDR3 protein is CSVEDTSGNYNEQFF.

Worth noting for this clone: The CDR3 is cut off 3 residues early in the read; its end comes from the germline J gene. The chain is built from TRBV30 and TRBJ2-7, with a possible D match to TRBD1 (5 bases). Trimming took off 0 bases at V and 0 bases at J, with 15 bases between the two ends. The CDR3 is made up of 16 amino acids. Germline V gives CDR1 GTSNPN, CDR2 SVGIG (reference sequence). The CDR3 bases that were read are TGTGCCTGGAGTGTACCACAGGACCCAAGCTCCTACGAG. It is translated as CAWSVPQDPSSYE. The complete CDR3 protein is CAWSVPQDPSSYEQYF.

This clone was picked up many times. Read sequence stops 3 residues before the CDR3 end, and the germline J gene provides the missing end. The chain recombines TRBV30 with TRBJ2-3; D is unresolved. CDR1 is GTSNPN and CDR2 is SVGIG in the germline V gene (reference sequence). V lost 4 bases, J lost 5 bases, and 7 bases lay in between. CDR3 length: 11 amino acids. The CDR3 loop reads CAWTTLDTQYF. The CDR3 DNA, read in part, is TGTGCCTGGACTACTCTAGATACG.

Concerning this clone: The CDR3 end lies 3 residues beyond the end of the read and is filled in from the germline J gene. The rearrangement joins TRBV19 to TRBJ2-1; the D is unclear. This CDR3 comprises 15 residues. The V end lost 5 bases, the J end lost 0 bases, and 11 bases lay between the germline ends. Germline V gene data show CDR1 as LNHDA and CDR2 as SQIVND (reference sequence). CDR3 residues: CASSPGTSSYNEQFF. The CDR3 DNA, read in part, is TGTGCCAGTAGTCCTGGCACGAGCTCCTACAATGAG.

For this clone: The read comes to an end 3 residues before the CDR3 does, leaving the germline J gene to fill in the end. The chain has TRBV19 and TRBJ2-5; the match to TRBD1 covers 7 bases. The CDR3 spans 13 residues. CDR1 LNHDA and CDR2 SQIVND come from the germline V gene (reference sequence). Trimming removed 4 bases from V and 5 bases from J; junction bases left unmatched: 4. CDR3 region: CASSNRGRETQYF. The sequenced CDR3 bases are TGTGCCAGTAGTAACAGGGGACGGGAGACC.

This clone was seen at least ten times. Sequencing ends 3 residues short of the CDR3 end; the germline J gene provides the rest. The genes are TRBV20-1 and TRBJ2-3; the D gene is possibly TRBD2 (6 bases). V lost 1 base and J 0 bases, leaving 11 bases between the germline ends. Germline V lookup: CDR1 DFQATT, CDR2 SNEGSKA (reference sequence). This CDR3 contains 15 residues. The CDR3 reads CSARGMRGSTDTQYF. The CDR3 DNA, read in part, is TGCAGTGCTAGAGGAATGCGGGGTAGCACAGATACG.

Of note for this clone: Read data end 3 residues before the CDR3 end; the end is taken from the germline J gene. The chain recombines TRBV6-1 with TRBJ1-1; no definite D call. The germline V gene encodes CDR1 MNHNS and CDR2 SASEGT. The length of the CDR3 is 14 residues. Trimming stripped 4 bases from V and 0 bases from J, with 9 bases between. CDR3 sequence reads: CASSVPGLNTEAFF. The covered CDR3 bases are TGTGCCAGCAGTGTCCCCGGGTTGAACACTGAA.

This clone was detected ten times or more. The read terminates 3 residues ahead of where the CDR3 ends, so the germline J gene completes it. This chain uses TRBV2 with TRBJ2-7; 8 bases are a match to TRBD1. Germline V gives CDR1 SNHLY, CDR2 FYNNEI. The CDR3 totals 14 residues. V was pared by 5 bases and J by 3 bases, with 6 bases of the junction left unmatched. This CDR3 reads CASSRQGPSYEQYF. The DNA read from the CDR3 is TGTGCCAGCAGTCGACAGGGGCCAAGCTACGAG.

This clone has more than one count but fewer than ten. The observed sequence ends 3 residues before the CDR3 terminus, with the missing tail filled in from the germline J gene. This chain connects TRBV19 to TRBJ2-2; 11 bases map to TRBD2. There are 19 residues in the CDR3. Germline V gene lookup returns CDR1 LNHDA and CDR2 SQIVND (reference sequence). Unmatched junction bases numbered 15, after V lost 5 bases and J lost 4 bases. The CDR3 reads CASSLIQRLAGRRTGELFF. Partial CDR3 DNA: TGTGCCAGTAGTCTTATACAACGACTAGCGGGACGACGCACCGGGGAG.

This clone appeared many times. The read terminates 3 residues before the CDR3 end, so the remaining end is supplied by the germline J gene. The chain couples TRBV20-1 to TRBJ2-1; 13 positions agree with TRBD2. Trimming at V came to 4 bases and at J to 4 bases, leaving 13 bases not matched to a gene. CDR3 length: 18 amino acids. CDR1 is DFQATT, CDR2 SNEGSKA, per germline (reference sequence). The CDR3 spells CSATKLAGGTGGYNEQFF. The part of the CDR3 DNA that was read is TGCAGTGCTACCAAACTAGCGGGAGGGACCGGGGGGTACAATGAG.

In this sample, this clone is medium-sized (0.01 to 0.1%). CDR3 residues: CASSYPARPGHIPQYF. CDR3 DNA, as far as it was read: TGTGCCAGCAGTTACCCCGCTCGACCGGGACATATTCCT. The chain carries TRBV6-2 or TRBV6-3 and TRBJ2-4, with D tentatively TRBD1 (6 bases). The CDR3 is cut off 3 residues early in the read; its end comes from the germline J gene. In germline, CDR1 is MNHEY, CDR2 SVGEGT. This CDR3 has 16 residues.

This clone was seen ten or more times. The read comes to an end 3 residues before the CDR3 does, leaving the germline J gene to fill in the end. The chain links TRBV5-1 to TRBJ1-1; D remains ambiguous. The V gene lost 0 bases and the J gene lost 1 base, with 10 bases spanning the gap. This CDR3 is built from 15 residues. Per germline, CDR1 SGHRS and CDR2 YFSETQ. The covered CDR3 bases are TGCGCCAGCAGCTTGGTGTTCAGAGAGAACACTGAA. Protein product: CASSLVFRENTE. Given in full, the CDR3 is CASSLVFRENTEAFF.

On this clone: The CDR3 end is not reached by the read, which stops 3 residues before it; the germline J gene fills it in. V and J are TRBV5-5 and TRBJ1-6; D perhaps matches TRBD1 (5 bases). This CDR3 is 13 amino acids long. Germline CDR1 is SGHKS and CDR2 is YYEKEE (reference sequence). The sequenced part of the CDR3 DNA is TGTGCCAGCAGCTTGGCGACAGCCGCCCCC. This translates into CASSLATAAP. From start to end, the CDR3 is CASSLATAAPLHF.

As for this clone: The read falls 3 residues short of the CDR3 end, and the missing part is taken from the germline J gene. The genes are TRBV7-2 and TRBJ1-1; D unresolved. The germline gives CDR1 SGHTA, CDR2 FQGNSA. V gave up 5 bases and J gave up 1 base, with 14 bases separating them. This CDR3 region has 15 residues. The CDR3 loop is CASSPRAPKNTEAFF. The DNA read from the CDR3 is TGTGCCAGCAGCCCGCGGGCCCCAAAGAACACTGAA.

As to this clone: The read terminates 3 residues before the CDR3 end, so the remaining end is supplied by the germline J gene. The chain employs TRBV7-9 and TRBJ2-1; 8 positions agree with TRBD1. Trimming took 5 bases from V and 6 from J; bases not matched to a gene: 6. The CDR3 runs 14 residues. Germline V gene data show CDR1 as SEHNR and CDR2 as FQNEAQ (reference sequence). The covered CDR3 bases are TGTGCCAGCAGCAGACAGGGGAATTCCAATGAG. It specifies CASSRQGNSNE. The full CDR3 sequence reads CASSRQGNSNEQFF.

This clone was seen ten or more times. The read halts 3 residues ahead of the CDR3 end, with the missing end drawn from the germline J gene. V usage is TRBV20-1 and J usage is TRBJ2-3; 7 nucleotides match TRBD2. With 6 bases clipped from V and 2 bases from J, the junction kept 8 bases outside the gene matches. Per the germline V gene, CDR1 is DFQATT and CDR2 is SNEGSKA (reference sequence). The CDR3 is 14 amino acids. Partial CDR3 DNA: TGCAGTGCGAGCCTAGCGGCATCCACAGATACG. Amino acids: CSASLAASTDT. In full, the CDR3 is CSASLAASTDTQYF.

This clone was detected many times. The read gets to within 3 residues of the CDR3 end, and the germline J gene fills in the rest. The J gene is TRBJ1-4, the V gene TRBV6-1; D unclear. The V gene lost 1 base and the J gene lost 8 bases, with 11 bases spanning the gap. The CDR3 extends over 14 amino acids. The germline V gene encodes CDR1 MNHNS and CDR2 SASEGT. This chain's CDR3 is CASSEGPLKEKLFF. The sequenced part of the CDR3 DNA is TGTGCCAGCAGTGAAGGCCCCCTAAAGGAAAAA.

The sample holds many counts of this clone. The CDR3 end is not reached by the read, which stops 3 residues before it; the germline J gene fills it in. V gene TRBV20-1 combines with J gene TRBJ1-1; D ambiguous. The germline V gene encodes CDR1 DFQATT and CDR2 SNEGSKA (reference sequence). The CDR3 has 14 residues. The DNA read from the CDR3 is TGCAGTGCTAGAGAAAGGCCCGAAGGTTACGAA. Translation gives CSARERPEGYE. The entire CDR3 protein reads CSARERPEGYEAFF.

There are many counts of this clone. With the read ending 3 residues before the CDR3 end, the germline J gene is used to fill in that end. The chain links TRBV6-2 or TRBV6-3 to TRBJ2-2; D uncertain. V lost 4 bases, J lost 5 bases, and 5 bases lay in between. This CDR3 spans 12 amino acids. In germline, CDR1 is MNHEY, CDR2 SVGEGT. The CDR3 bases that were read are TGTGCCAGCAGTTCCCCAACCGGGGAG. It is translated as CASSSPTGE. The whole CDR3 is CASSSPTGELFF.

This clone was seen at least ten times. The CDR3 protein is CASSLSGPTDTQYF. The sequenced CDR3 bases are TGTGCCAGCAGCTTATCAGGGCCCACAGATACG. The chain employs TRBV7-9 and TRBJ2-3; the D gene is possibly TRBD1 (5 bases). From the germline J gene comes the end of the CDR3, since the read stops 3 residues before it. CDR1 and CDR2 (germline): SEHNR, FQNEAQ (reference sequence). This CDR3 is 14 amino acids long. Trimming removed 2 bases at V and 2 bases at J, with 8 bases between.

Worth noting for this clone: The read comes to an end 3 residues before the CDR3 does, leaving the germline J gene to fill in the end. This chain connects TRBV2 to TRBJ2-7; 7 positions match TRBD2. With 0 bases clipped from V and 0 bases from J, the junction kept 11 bases outside the gene matches. This CDR3 spans 18 amino acids. Germline V gives CDR1 SNHLY, CDR2 FYNNEI. Incomplete CDR3 DNA: TGTGCCAGCAGTGAAGCCAACGCACTGCTAGCGGCCTCCTACGAG. This translates into CASSEANALLAASYE. The complete CDR3 reads CASSEANALLAASYEQYF.

This clone was observed a handful of times. Coverage ceases 3 residues before the CDR3 finishes, and the germline J gene fills in the end. The chain links TRBV7-9 to TRBJ1-5; D is unresolved. The CDR3 runs 12 residues. V gave up 3 bases and J gave up 4 bases, with 4 bases separating them. Germline V CDR1 and CDR2: SEHNR, FQNEAQ (reference sequence). Partial CDR3 DNA: TGTGCCAGCAGCTTTTCTAATCAGCCC. Translated, it gives CASSFSNQP. From start to end, the CDR3 is CASSFSNQPQHF.

This clone occurred a few times. The read stops 3 residues short of the end of the CDR3; the missing end is completed from the germline J gene. V and J are TRBV2 and TRBJ2-1, with D possibly matching TRBD1 (8 bases). Trimming cost V 6 bases and J 7 bases, with 16 bases left between them. This CDR3 has 14 residues. CDR1 is SNHLY and CDR2 is FYNNEI in the germline V gene. The CDR3: CASRQGGGPNEQFF. CDR3 DNA, as far as it was read: TGTGCCAGCAGACAGGGGGGAGGGCCAAATGAG.

A few counts support this clone. The CDR3 end lies 3 residues beyond the end of the read and is filled in from the germline J gene. J is TRBJ2-7 and V is TRBV20-1; D possibly matches TRBD1 or TRBD2 (5 bases each). The CDR3 contains 13 residues. CDR1 is DFQATT and CDR2 is SNEGSKA in the germline V gene (reference sequence). Trimming took 5 bases from V and 3 from J, leaving 14 bases between them. The CDR3 DNA, read in part, is TGCAGTGCTCCCGGCCCAGGGAGCTACGAG. Translation gives CSAPGPGSYE. The CDR3 in full is CSAPGPGSYEQYF.

At least ten counts were recorded for this clone. The read gets to within 3 residues of the CDR3 end, and the germline J gene fills in the rest. This chain joins TRBV6-1 and TRBJ2-7; the D gene is possibly TRBD1 (5 bases). There are 15 residues in the CDR3. CDR1 is MNHNS, CDR2 SASEGT, per germline. V lost 6 bases and J lost 3, with 18 bases in between. The sequenced CDR3 bases are TGTGCCAGCAGGGAATACCCGTCAGGGAACTACGAG. Protein product: CASREYPSGNYE. The full CDR3 protein reads CASREYPSGNYEQYF.